These T cell receptor beta chains were read from a single sample in a study of vaccination and CD4 T cells after COVID-19. Their recognized antigens are unknown. Using its own MiXCR run on the PCR reads, TCRdb lists one record per CDR3 protein. The profile covers about 6,500 distinct CDR3 sequences, with approximately 52% appearing a single time and about 25% taken by the ten largest. The sample taken for sequencing was CD4+ T cells from blood, cultured in vitro. These receptors came from a human donor in good health. The CDR3 runs from the conserved cysteine through the conserved F or W.

J gene	V gene	CDR3 protein
TRBJ1-2	TRBV7-2	CASSQRQGAASGYTF
TRBJ2-3	TRBV5-1	CASSSPGTYTDTQYF
TRBJ1-2	TRBV20-1	CSAEGEFNYGYTF
TRBJ2-3	TRBV20-1	CSALLDTDTQYF
TRBJ1-1	TRBV7-9	CASSFGDAGRNTEAFF
TRBJ1-1	TRBV27	CASSSMLAIEAFF
TRBJ2-2	TRBV27	CASSLSTEGTGELFF
TRBJ2-1	TRBV6-4	CASSEGNNEQFF
TRBJ1-2	TRBV27	CASSYTSAGAQNYGYTF
TRBJ2-1	TRBV6-1	CASSLQGGDTYEQFF
TRBJ1-2	TRBV7-9	CASSLEGNYGYTF
TRBJ2-1	TRBV20-1	CSAGSGPFYNEQFF
TRBJ2-1	TRBV5-4	CATMGLAENEQFF
TRBJ2-2	TRBV7-9	CASSVRGDTGELFF
TRBJ1-1	TRBV5-6	CASSLKAWGRGANTEAFF
TRBJ1-2	TRBV27	CASRGNYGYTF
TRBJ1-5	TRBV20-1	CSARNRTGRTNQPQHF
TRBJ2-2	TRBV7-2	CASSFTGQGRSGELFF
TRBJ1-2	TRBV2	CASRGAAKVGYTF
TRBJ2-1	TRBV6-2/TRBV6-3	CASSYPPPRRSGKGRNEQFF
TRBJ1-5	TRBV6-1	CASTNSRGGNQPQHF
TRBJ2-2	TRBV19	CASSLLENTGELFF
TRBJ1-2	TRBV11-2	CASSSIDLTGKPPNYGYTF
TRBJ1-1	TRBV27	CASRLTAMNTEAFF
TRBJ1-1	TRBV20-1	CSVAGTTGTEAFF
TRBJ1-5	TRBV18	CASSPRTDAPQHF
TRBJ2-3	TRBV20-1	CSARRGGSFSDTQYF
TRBJ1-6	TRBV5-1	CASSPGGFDNSPLHF
TRBJ1-1	TRBV19	CASSTRHNTEAFF
TRBJ1-5	TRBV21-1	CASRKGGDQPQHF
TRBJ2-1	TRBV7-2	CASSLKDYGSYNEQFF
TRBJ1-1	TRBV6-1	CASTPVGQGNTEAFF
TRBJ2-7	TRBV6-2/TRBV6-3	CASSSLPGLAGGLPGEQYF
TRBJ1-2	TRBV7-8	CASNPGRDILNYGYTF
TRBJ2-1	TRBV5-1	CASRGQSFSYNEQFF
TRBJ2-3	TRBV20-1	CSAPTSQGTDTQYF
TRBJ1-4	TRBV7-6	CASSLEGQGYEKLFF
TRBJ1-5	TRBV5-6	CASSPGTGSNQPQHF
TRBJ2-7	TRBV30	CAWSVSGKKTYEQYF
TRBJ2-7	TRBV19	CASSNFIGSYEQYF
TRBJ1-1	TRBV11-2	CASSLPLTEAFF
TRBJ1-2	TRBV19	CASSIKRGGLTGYTF
TRBJ2-7	TRBV12-3/TRBV12-4	CASSLEGEQYF
TRBJ1-1	TRBV27	CASSPNRGMAFF
TRBJ1-2	TRBV15	CATSRETGGKGYGYTF
TRBJ1-5	TRBV19	CASSMGPGPNQPQHF
TRBJ2-7	TRBV7-6	CASSLGPGLAGNEQYF
TRBJ1-2	TRBV30	CACFEAPGYTF
TRBJ1-2	TRBV7-9	CASRQGSTPNGYTF
TRBJ2-1	TRBV7-9	CASSPHSVRPGNEQFF
TRBJ2-1	TRBV27	CASAKLAGVDYEQFF